Sequencing of this T cell receptor beta chain was carried out in a study of identical twins. The germline CDR1 and CDR2 sequences are MNHNS and SASEGT. Trimming took 7 bases from V and 4 from J, leaving 14 bases between them. The CDR3 length is 14 residues. TCRdb reprocessed the 5' RACE reads with MiXCR, giving one entry per CDR3 protein. Altogether some 900,000 distinct CDR3 sequences are present, approximately 13% being singletons, with the ten largest covering about 1.5%. This clonotype was detected only a few times. Healthy Caucasians alone served as donors. A further study also used this sample, focusing on yellow fever vaccine responses in identical twins.

The sequence was obtained from a woman between 18 and 29 years old in good health. The V call is TRBV6-1, the J call TRBJ1-5; no definite D call. The source material was PBMCs. Here the CDR3 reads CASKTRGENQPQHF. The CDR3 DNA reads TGTGCCAGCAAAACCCGCGGGGAAAATCAGCCCCAGCATTTT.